This T cell receptor (beta chain) came from a study of shared clonotypes between healthy human individuals. The CDR3 runs to 16 residues. V dropped 2 bases and J dropped 0 bases, with 13 bases sitting between them. Looked up from germline, CDR1 is MDHEN and CDR2 is SYDVKM. Naive CD8 cells, CD45RO-negative and positively selected for CCR7, excluded terminally differentiated effector memory CD45RA+ cells. Deep was the level used in running the assay. Measured with immunoSEQ multiplex PCR; TCRdb has only the in-frame clones, and not every one. The sample lists approximately 2,000,000 clones; 90% to 95% were seen once.

Sequenced input: naive CD8+ T cells from PBMCs. The sequence derives from a man younger than 35 in good health. Some clones in this sample may be carry-over from other donors' samples. The V gene is TRBV28, the J gene TRBJ1-1, with a tentative D call TRBD1 (5 bases). CDR3 amino acids: CASSLEAQGMNTEAFF. The CDR3 DNA reads as TGTGCCAGCAGTTTAGAGGCTCAGGGCATGAACACTGAAGCTTTCTTT.